This T cell receptor (beta chain) was captured in a study of blood T cell repertoires in COVID-19. As originally analysed: Reference gene primer amplification in the assay estimated nucleated cell counts. Some clones are missing from TCRdb's copy, which holds only in-frame ones; the method was immunoSEQ multiplex PCR. For V, J and clone size, that table is used; D and trimming come from the DNA. The table shows some 89,000 clones, with roughly 72% occurring only once. The length of the CDR3 is 11 residues. Per the germline V gene, CDR1 is MDHEN and CDR2 is SYDVKM. Trimming shortened V by 8 bases and J by 8 bases, and 12 bases separated the two germline ends.

Specimen: peripheral blood. The clonotype comes from a man aged 65 to 85 with acute or convalescent COVID-19. The chain carries TRBV28 and TRBJ1-2; D perhaps matches TRBD1 (6 bases). This CDR3 is CASSGAWGYTF. CDR3 bases: TGTGCCAGCTCAGGGGCGTGGGGCTACACCTTC.